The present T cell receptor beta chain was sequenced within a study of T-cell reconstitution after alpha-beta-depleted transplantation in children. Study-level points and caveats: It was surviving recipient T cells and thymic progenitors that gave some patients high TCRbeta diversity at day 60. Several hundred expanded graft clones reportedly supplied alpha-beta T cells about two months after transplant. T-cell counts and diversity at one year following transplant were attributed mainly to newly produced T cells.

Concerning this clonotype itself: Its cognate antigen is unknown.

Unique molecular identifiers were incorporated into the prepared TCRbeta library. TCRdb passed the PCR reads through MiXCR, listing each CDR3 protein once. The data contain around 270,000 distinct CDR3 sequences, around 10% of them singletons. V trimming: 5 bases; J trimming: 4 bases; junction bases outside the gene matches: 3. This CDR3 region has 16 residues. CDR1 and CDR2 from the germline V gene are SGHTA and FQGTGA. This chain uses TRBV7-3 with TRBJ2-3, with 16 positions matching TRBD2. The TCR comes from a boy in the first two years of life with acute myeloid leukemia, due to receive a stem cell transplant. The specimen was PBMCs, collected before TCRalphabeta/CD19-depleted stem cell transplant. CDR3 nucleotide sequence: TGTGCCAGCAGCCGGGGACTAGCGGGAGGGCCAGATACGCAGTATTTT. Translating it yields CASSRGLAGGPDTQYF. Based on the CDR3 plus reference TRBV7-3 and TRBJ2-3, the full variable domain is GAGVSQTPSNKVTEKGKYVELRCDPISGHTALYWYRQSLGQGPEFLIYFQGTGAADDSGLPNDRFFAVRPEGSVSTLKIQRTERGDSAVYLCASSRGLAGGPDTQYFGPGTRLTVL.